This TCR beta chain was recovered during a study of graft-versus-host responses after intestinal transplantation (dated by TCRdb to the early 2020s). Background on the whole study: The transplants that recipients got were multivisceral, liver-intestinal, or isolated intestinal. Anti-thymocyte globulin induction was given to all recipients, followed by maintenance tacrolimus and steroids for 2 to 4 years. After intestinal transplantation, graft-versus-host and host-versus-graft alloreactive T cell clones in the graft, circulation and bone marrow were tracked using bulk TCR-beta CDR3 sequencing. To identify alloreactive clones, pre-transplant mixed lymphocyte reaction products were sequenced and compared with unstimulated pre-transplant donor and recipient T cells. A cohort of 24 intestinal transplant recipients, including one retransplant, was enrolled, and a few patients lacking pretransplant specimens were excluded. A peak of at least 4% donor T cells among recipient peripheral blood mononuclear cells was the definition used for donor T cell macrochimerism. Rather than being sequenced by the commercial service, samples from a few later patients were sequenced in-house on an Illumina MiSeq and processed with MiXCR.

Between the V and J ends, shortened by 6 bases and 9 bases respectively, the junction contains 16 bases. The CDR3 has 13 amino acids, counting the end cysteine and phenylalanine. Only the CDR3 DNA stays, 39 bases, in frame from base 1. CDR1 and CDR2 were assigned from the germline V gene as SGHTA and FQGNSA. What the time point label conveys for this sample: cells obtained before transplantation from donor or recipient. CD3+CD4+ and CD3+CD8+ populations were FACS-sorted from unstimulated pre-transplant donor and recipient cells taken from spleen or lymph nodes. On this clone itself: Its specific antigen is unknown. Per-nucleotide qualities are absent, and no much larger clonotype sits a single base away.

Summary of the overall study and its limitations: In patients with donor T cell macrochimerism, the allografts had high GvH to HvG T cell clonal ratios. GvH clones were detected in recipient bone marrow, and some appeared earlier in ileal mucosa or blood, consistent with an intestinal mucosal origin. The conclusions were limited by the relatively low number and heterogeneity of the intestinal transplant patients. Early after transplant, declines in HvG clones were associated with peak levels of circulating GvH clones.

Libraries were made using the immunoSEQ multiplex PCR assay. In most patients, genomic DNA was isolated using the Qiagen DNeasy Blood and Tissue Kit and sent frozen to Adaptive Biotechnologies for TCR sequencing. For most patients, high-throughput TCR-beta CDR3 sequencing of genomic DNA was performed by Adaptive Biotechnologies. Turning to the authors' computational methods: Adaptive's ImmunoSEQ software was the source of the TCR sequencing data for 15 to 20 patients, while a few other patients were processed with MiXCR and VDJtools. CD4 versus CD8 sorting errors were corrected by removing sequences found in both subsets at a frequency ratio below 5:1. CDR3 nucleotide sequences shared by donor and recipient were removed because the origin of these sequences could not be assigned. At least 2-fold expansion over unstimulated cells and a minimum CFSE-low frequency of 0.002% (template counts) or 0.001% (read counts) were required for clones to be classified as alloreactive. Clones were considered mappable if detected in sequenced pre-transplant spleen, lymph node, or MLR CFSE-low populations of the donor or recipient. The cumulative frequency of alloreactive clones was calculated as a percentage of all sequences, weighted by copy number. TCRdb holds this immuneACCESS table with in-frame rearrangements only. Some clones are missing; in checked studies, unresolved V genes explain under half, and the rest has no known cause. Clone size and the V and J calls come from that table; the DNA yielded D and trimming. The sample contains about 110,000 clones, approximately 90% of them found a single time. The leading ten clones occupy approximately 0.25% of the sample.

The receptor comes from a human donor who was the organ donor for an intestinal transplant. Recombination joined TRBV7-2 with TRBJ2-3, with no D gene named confidently. Specimen: unstimulated CD4+ T cells sorted from spleen or lymph node cells, collected before transplant. The nucleotide sequence reads TGTGCCAGCAGTCGGAACCTACTGGGGACGCAGTATTTT. It specifies CASSRNLLGTQYF.